The 30 T cell receptor beta chains below were found in one sample sequenced in a study of vaccination and CD4 T cells after COVID-19. Sequencing of cultured CD4+ T cell DNA used the Oncomine TCR Beta short-read assay. TCRdb redid the calling of the PCR reads with MiXCR, one entry per CDR3 protein. The sample consists of approximately 22,000 distinct CDR3 sequences, less than 35% of them appearing once. For these receptors, no antigen is known. The sample's time point: late sampling 161 to 241 days after vaccination in a few convalescent patients. Specified treatment: approximately 9-day PBMC culture with coronavirus spike peptide pools or control peptides (ViraFEST assay). Sequencing was performed on CD4+ T cells from blood, cultured in vitro, taken about 7 months after SARS-CoV-2 vaccination. All receptors come from a human donor who had recovered from COVID-19.

The chain employs TRBV14 and TRBJ2-3, with D hard to call. This CDR3 is built from 15 residues. V lost 1 base and J 6 bases, leaving 14 bases between the germline ends. Germline V CDR1 and CDR2: SGHDN, FVKESK. CDR3: CASSQGLTRVDTQYF. CDR3 bases: TGTGCCAGCAGCCAAGGTCTGACTCGCGTGGATACGCAGTATTTT.

This clonotype has a handful of counts. The rearrangement links TRBV7-9 to TRBJ2-5; no firm D call. The CDR3 has 12 amino acids. The germline gives CDR1 SEHNR, CDR2 FQNEAQ (reference sequence). The germline V and J ends were trimmed by 6 bases and 0 bases, with 5 bases remaining between them. CDR3 region: CASSPNQETQYF. CDR3 sequence (DNA): TGTGCCAGCAGTCCCAACCAAGAGACCCAGTACTTC.

The table lists this clonotype with a few counts. V gene TRBV20-1 combines with J gene TRBJ2-5; D remains unclear. Germline V gives CDR1 DFQATT, CDR2 SNEGSKA (reference sequence). V was shortened by 7 bases and J by 4 bases, with 13 bases between the two germline ends. This CDR3 comprises 12 residues. CDR3 sequence: CSVPIIRETQYF. In nucleotides, the CDR3 is TGCAGTGTCCCTATAATTCGAGAGACCCAGTACTTC.

The V and J genes are TRBV2 and TRBJ2-7; unclear D gene. The ends were cut back, 7 bases at V and 3 bases at J, with 13 bases in the middle. Germline CDR1 is SNHLY and CDR2 is FYNNEI. This CDR3 is built from 13 residues. CDR3 protein: CASNSVARYEQYF. The CDR3 DNA sequence: TGTGCCAGCAACTCCGTGGCCCGCTACGAGCAGTACTTC.

This clonotype was found a few times. This rearrangement joins TRBV6-2 or TRBV6-3 to TRBJ2-7, with D possibly being TRBD2 (7 bases). V was shortened by 5 bases and J by 2 bases, with 13 bases between the two germline ends. This CDR3 spans 14 amino acids. Germline assignment: CDR1 MNHEY and CDR2 SVGEGT. The CDR3: CASSPEGGTYEQYF. CDR3 in DNA: TGTGCCAGCAGTCCCGAGGGGGGGACCTACGAGCAGTACTTC.

This chain joins TRBV7-3 and TRBJ2-5; no reliable D call. CDR3 length: 13 amino acids. Per germline, CDR1 SGHTA and CDR2 FQGTGA. V was pared by 5 bases and J by 2 bases, with 9 bases between. The CDR3 bases are TGTGCCAGCAGCATAAACCCTCAAGAGACCCAGTACTTC. This encodes CASSINPQETQYF.

V is TRBV29-1 and J is TRBJ2-5; TRBD2 matches at 7 bases. Germline lookup yields CDR1 SQVTM and CDR2 ANQGSEA. Trimming took 3 bases from V and 5 from J; bases not matched to a gene: 6. The CDR3 has 13 residues. Here the CDR3 DNA reads TGCAGCGTTGATCGGGGGGTTGCCGAGACCCAGTACTTC. Its translation is CSVDRGVAETQYF.

This chain links TRBV7-9 with TRBJ1-2, with unresolved D. In germline, CDR1 is SEHNR, CDR2 FQNEAQ (reference sequence). This CDR3 is built from 13 residues. Deletions cut 0 bases from V and 6 bases from J, with 8 bases between. DNA of the CDR3: TGTGCCAGCAGCTTAGCCTGGCAGAATGGCTACACCTTC. Amino acids: CASSLAWQNGYTF.

V gene TRBV7-9 combines with J gene TRBJ2-5, with a possible D match to TRBD1 (6 bases). This CDR3 comprises 16 residues. Deletions cut 2 bases from V and 5 bases from J, with 18 bases between. Germline V gene lookup returns CDR1 SEHNR and CDR2 FQNEAQ (reference sequence). The CDR3 bases are TGTGCCAGCAGCTTACCACGGGACACCGGGGCGGAGACCCAGTACTTC. This codes for CASSLPRDTGAETQYF.

This clonotype counts as medium-sized. The chain employs TRBV20-1 and TRBJ2-7; 9 positions agree with TRBD1. Germline CDR1 DFQATT, CDR2 SNEGSKA (reference sequence). Trimming at V came to 6 bases and at J to 2 bases, leaving 8 bases not matched to a gene. This CDR3 is built from 14 residues. The CDR3 coding sequence is TGCAGTGCCGCCGGGACAGGGATCACCTACGAGCAGTACTTC. Protein: CSAAGTGITYEQYF.

The chain couples TRBV7-8 to TRBJ2-7, with 10 bases identical to TRBD1. Germline-derived CDR1 and CDR2 are SGHVS and FQNEAQ. Trimming at V came to 6 bases and at J to 2 bases, leaving 7 bases not matched to a gene. The CDR3 extends over 15 amino acids. CDR3 in DNA: TGTGCCAGCAGGTCCGCCGGGACAGGGGCCTACGAGCAGTACTTC. Translation gives CASRSAGTGAYEQYF.

V is TRBV20-1 and J is TRBJ2-7, with 11 bases fitting TRBD2. This CDR3 spans 14 amino acids. The germline CDR1 and CDR2 sequences are DFQATT and SNEGSKA (reference sequence). V lost 6 bases and J lost 2; bases outside the gene matches: 6. The DNA for the CDR3 is TGCAGTGCCAGGCGACTAGCGGGGACCTACGAGCAGTACTTC. Translating gives CSARRLAGTYEQYF.

This chain connects TRBV24-1 to TRBJ2-7; D may match TRBD1 or TRBD2 (6 bases each). Per germline, CDR1 KGHDR and CDR2 SFDVKD. The CDR3 sequence is 14 residues long. V was shortened by 10 bases and J by 4 bases, with 19 bases between the two germline ends. The DNA for the CDR3 is TGTGCCACATGGTCCCCGGGGGCGAGATACGAGCAGTACTTC. It yields the protein CATWSPGARYEQYF.

In its sample, this clonotype was seen a few times. The V and J genes are TRBV7-2 and TRBJ2-1, with D maybe TRBD2 (5 bases). Trimming removed 2 bases at V and 9 bases at J, with 17 bases between. The CDR3 contains 15 residues. Germline loops: CDR1 SGHTA, CDR2 FQGNSA. The CDR3 sequence: CASSLRGGGGVEQFF. The CDR3 bases are TGTGCCAGCAGCTTAAGAGGCGGAGGCGGTGTTGAGCAGTTCTTC.

The rearrangement uses TRBV18 and TRBJ2-1, with D possibly matching TRBD2 (6 bases). CDR1 and CDR2 (germline): KGHSH, LQKENI. Trimming took off 3 bases at V and 10 bases at J, with 10 bases between the two ends. The CDR3 covers 12 residues. CDR3 sequence (DNA): TGTGCCAGCTCACCTGGAGGGGAAGAGCAGTTCTTC. Translating gives CASSPGGEEQFF.

This chain links TRBV2 with TRBJ1-1; D unclear. Trimming took off 6 bases at V and 1 base at J, with 6 bases between the two ends. CDR3 length: 12 residues. From germline, CDR1 is SNHLY and CDR2 FYNNEI. The DNA of the CDR3 is TGTGCCAGCAGAACAGAGAACACTGAAGCTTTCTTT. This sequence encodes CASRTENTEAFF.

The V gene is TRBV7-9, the J gene TRBJ2-3; D is undetermined. CDR1 SEHNR and CDR2 FQNEAQ come from the germline V gene (reference sequence). The CDR3 is 10 amino acids. V lost 1 base and J 12 bases, leaving 5 bases between the germline ends. In DNA form, the CDR3 reads TGTGCCAGCAGCTTAGGACGTCAGTATTTT. It codes for CASSLGRQYF.

The gene calls are TRBV25-1 and TRBJ2-5, with D perhaps TRBD1 (6 bases). V was cut by 2 bases and J by 1 base, with 17 bases left in between. The CDR3 length is 17 residues. Germline CDR1 and CDR2: MGHDK and SYGVNS. The DNA for the CDR3 is TGTGCCAGCAGTGAACCTCTCACCCGAGGGGGCCAAGAGACCCAGTACTTC. Translated, it gives CASSEPLTRGGQETQYF.

The genes are TRBV20-1 and TRBJ1-6; D is uncertain. This CDR3 comprises 14 residues. Germline lookup yields CDR1 DFQATT and CDR2 SNEGSKA (reference sequence). V lost 0 bases and J lost 8, with 11 bases in between. The CDR3 reads CSARDLGEDSPLHF. As DNA, the CDR3 is TGCAGTGCTAGAGATCTGGGAGAGGATTCACCCCTCCACTTT.

In this sample, this clonotype turned up a few times. The germline gene is not matched at one end of the junction; a read error may be the cause. The chain links TRBV7-8 to TRBJ2-7; TRBD2 aligns across 11 bases. The CDR3 extends over 15 amino acids. Per the germline V gene, CDR1 is SGHVS and CDR2 is FQNEAQ. CDR3 coding DNA: TGTGCCAGCAGCTTAGCGACTAGCGGGACTATCCCCGCGCACTTC. This gives the protein CASSLATSGTIPAHF. The complete variable domain, with remaining parts taken from reference TRBV7-8 and TRBJ2-7, reads GAGVSQSPRYKVAKRGQDVALRCDPISGHVSLFWYQQALGQGPEFLTYFQNEAQLDKSGLPSDRFFAERPEGSVSTLKIQRTQQEDSAVYLCASSLATSGTIPAHFGPGTRLTVT.

The V call is TRBV19, the J call TRBJ1-5; 8 bases agree with TRBD1. The germline V gene has CDR1 LNHDA and CDR2 SQIVND (reference sequence). The CDR3 covers 18 residues. Losses at the gene ends were 5 bases for V and 2 bases for J; bases not matched to a gene: 14. This CDR3 reads CASSPRTGLRIGNQPQHF. For the CDR3, the DNA is TGTGCCAGTAGTCCGAGGACAGGGTTAAGGATCGGCAATCAGCCCCAGCATTTT.

A few counts support this clonotype. V gene TRBV7-8 combines with J gene TRBJ1-1; TRBD1 matches 7 bases. The CDR3 totals 13 residues. Germline CDR1 SGHVS, CDR2 FQNEAQ. The V segment lost 5 bases and the J segment 1 base; nucleotides outside the gene matches: 1. CDR3 nucleotide sequence: TGTGCCAGCAGCCGGGACAGGAACACTGAAGCTTTCTTT. Translated, it gives CASSRDRNTEAFF.

This clonotype was detected only a few times. The chain is built from TRBV7-9 and TRBJ1-1, with a tentative D call TRBD1 (5 bases). Trimming cost V 3 bases and J 2 bases, with 7 bases left between them. Germline CDR1 and CDR2: SEHNR and FQNEAQ (reference sequence). The CDR3 has 13 amino acids. CDR3 nucleotides: TGTGCCAGCAGCTTTGACAGCAACACTGAAGCTTTCTTT. It specifies CASSFDSNTEAFF. Full variable domain (missing parts from reference TRBV7-9 and TRBJ1-1): DTGVSQNPRHKITKRGQNVTFRCDPISEHNRLYWYRQTLGQGPEFLTYFQNEAQLEKSRLLSDRFSAERPKGSFSTLEIQRTEQGDSAMYLCASSFDSNTEAFFGQGTRLTVV.

The V call is TRBV12-3 or TRBV12-4, the J call TRBJ2-3; D gene unclear. Trimming took off 6 bases at V and 2 bases at J, with 9 bases between the two ends. The CDR3 length is 13 residues. As DNA, the CDR3 is TGTGCCAGCAGCCCAGGAACCACAGATACGCAGTATTTT. Translating it yields CASSPGTTDTQYF.

The rearrangement links TRBV29-1 to TRBJ1-1; D call uncertain. Germline V gene data show CDR1 as SQVTM and CDR2 as ANQGSEA. This CDR3 region has 15 residues. V lost 3 bases to trimming and J lost 1 base, with 15 bases between them. The CDR3 DNA sequence: TGCAGCGTTGAGCGTATAGATTTTACGAACACTGAAGCTTTCTTT. It yields the protein CSVERIDFTNTEAFF.

This clonotype was seen more than once but under ten times. The rearrangement uses TRBV19 and TRBJ1-5; tentatively, D is TRBD1 (6 bases). This CDR3 has 15 amino acids. Germline V gene data show CDR1 as LNHDA and CDR2 as SQIVND (reference sequence). Deletions cut 8 bases from V and 2 bases from J, with 16 bases between. The CDR3 protein is CASGETGPGNQPQHF. Here the CDR3 DNA reads TGTGCCAGTGGAGAGACAGGCCCTGGCAATCAGCCCCAGCATTTT.

The V gene is TRBV20-1, the J gene TRBJ1-1, with 7 bases fitting TRBD1. Trimming removed 6 bases from V and 7 bases from J; junction bases left unmatched: 8. CDR1 DFQATT and CDR2 SNEGSKA come from the germline V gene (reference sequence). CDR3 size: 12 residues. CDR3 loop: CSARGGTDEAFF. In nucleotides, the CDR3 is TGCAGTGCCAGGGGGGGTACGGATGAAGCTTTCTTT.

This chain links TRBV18 with TRBJ1-1, with D uncertain. Germline CDR1 is KGHSH and CDR2 is LQKENI. V gave up 3 bases and J gave up 6 bases, with 11 bases separating them. The CDR3 has 13 amino acids. CDR3 coding DNA: TGTGCCAGCTCACCGGACGGGGATTCTGAAGCTTTCTTT. Translated, it gives CASSPDGDSEAFF.

This clonotype was recorded a few times. The chain is built from TRBV2 and TRBJ2-3; 13 nucleotides agree with TRBD2. The CDR3 covers 15 residues. In germline, CDR1 is SNHLY, CDR2 FYNNEI. V dropped 8 bases and J dropped 2; count of bases not matched to a gene: 4. The CDR3 reads CASGGTSGTTDTQYF. For the CDR3, the DNA is TGTGCCAGCGGGGGGACTAGCGGGACCACAGATACGCAGTATTTT. Complete variable domain (other parts from reference TRBV2 and TRBJ2-3): EPEVTQTPSHQVTQMGQEVILRCVPISNHLYFYWYRQILGQKVEFLVSFYNNEISEKSEIFDDQFSVERPDGSNFTLKIRSTKLEDSAMYFCASGGTSGTTDTQYFGPGTRLTVL.

The chain uses TRBV20-1 and TRBJ1-6; 10 nucleotides match TRBD1. Germline values: CDR1 DFQATT, CDR2 SNEGSKA (reference sequence). V was pared by 3 bases and J by 10 bases, with 6 bases of the junction left unmatched. The CDR3 sequence is 14 residues long. The chain's CDR3 is CSASFGTGESPLHF. For the CDR3, the DNA is TGCAGTGCTAGTTTCGGGACAGGGGAATCACCCCTCCACTTT.